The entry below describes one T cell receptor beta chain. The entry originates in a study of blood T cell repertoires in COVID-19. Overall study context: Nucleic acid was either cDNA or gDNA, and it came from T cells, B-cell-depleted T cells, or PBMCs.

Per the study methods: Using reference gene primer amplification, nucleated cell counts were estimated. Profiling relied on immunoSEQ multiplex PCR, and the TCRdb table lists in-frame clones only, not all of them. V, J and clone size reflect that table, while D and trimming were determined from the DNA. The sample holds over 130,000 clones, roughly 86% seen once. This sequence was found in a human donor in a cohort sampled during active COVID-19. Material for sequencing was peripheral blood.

CDR3 in DNA: TGCAGCGTTGATACGAGCGGGGGCTACACCTTC. Translation gives CSVDTSGGYTF. The V call is TRBV29-1, the J call TRBJ1-2; unclear D gene. Deletions cut 3 bases from V and 8 bases from J, with 10 bases between. CDR1 and CDR2 from the germline V gene are SQVTM and ANQGSEA. The CDR3 has 11 amino acids.